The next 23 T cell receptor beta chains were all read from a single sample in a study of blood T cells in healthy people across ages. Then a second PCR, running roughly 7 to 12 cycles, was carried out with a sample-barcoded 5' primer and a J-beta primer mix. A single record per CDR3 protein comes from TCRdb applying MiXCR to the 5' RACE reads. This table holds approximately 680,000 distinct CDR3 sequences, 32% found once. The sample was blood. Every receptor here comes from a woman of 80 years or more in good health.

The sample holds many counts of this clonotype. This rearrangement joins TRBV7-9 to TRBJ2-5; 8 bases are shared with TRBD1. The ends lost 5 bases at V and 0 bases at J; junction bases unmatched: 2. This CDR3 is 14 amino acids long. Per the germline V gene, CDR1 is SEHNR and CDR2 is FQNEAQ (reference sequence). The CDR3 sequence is CASSTDRDQETQYF. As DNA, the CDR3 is TGTGCCAGCAGCACGGACAGGGACCAAGAGACCCAGTACTTC.

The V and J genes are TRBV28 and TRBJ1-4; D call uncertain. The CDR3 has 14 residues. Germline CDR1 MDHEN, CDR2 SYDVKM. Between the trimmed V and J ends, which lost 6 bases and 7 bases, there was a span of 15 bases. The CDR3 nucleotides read TGTGCCAGCAGCCCGCCAGGCTCGGGTGAAAAACTGTTTTTT. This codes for CASSPPGSGEKLFF.

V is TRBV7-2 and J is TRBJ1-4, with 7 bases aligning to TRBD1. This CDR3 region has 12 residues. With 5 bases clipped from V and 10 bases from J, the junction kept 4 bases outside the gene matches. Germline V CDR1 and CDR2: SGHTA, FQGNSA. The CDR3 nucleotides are TGTGCCAGCAGCCGCCAGGGGGGAAAACTGTTTTTT. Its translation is CASSRQGGKLFF.

CDR3 amino acids: CASSFYRGDSYEQYF. CDR3 sequence (DNA): TGTGCCAGCAGCTTCTACAGGGGGGATTCCTACGAGCAGTACTTC. The chain employs TRBV7-2 and TRBJ2-7, with 8 bases fitting TRBD1. The germline V gene has CDR1 SGHTA and CDR2 FQGNSA. This CDR3 region has 15 residues. With 3 bases clipped from V and 1 base from J, the junction kept 5 bases outside the gene matches.

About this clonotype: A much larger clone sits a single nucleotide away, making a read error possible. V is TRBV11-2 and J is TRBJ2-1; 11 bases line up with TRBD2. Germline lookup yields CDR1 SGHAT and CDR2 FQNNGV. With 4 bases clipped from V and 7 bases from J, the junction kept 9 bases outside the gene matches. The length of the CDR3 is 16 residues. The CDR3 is CASSWSLAGATNEQFF. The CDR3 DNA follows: TGTGCCAGCAGCTGGTCACTAGCGGGGGCGACAAATGAGCAGTTCTTC.

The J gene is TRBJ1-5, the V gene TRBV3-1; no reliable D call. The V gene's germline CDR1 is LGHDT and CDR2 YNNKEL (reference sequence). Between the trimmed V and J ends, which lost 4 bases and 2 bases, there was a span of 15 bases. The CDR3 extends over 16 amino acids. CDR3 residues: CASSRLGSEGNQPQHF. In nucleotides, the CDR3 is TGTGCCAGCAGCCGGTTGGGGTCTGAGGGCAATCAGCCCCAGCATTTT.

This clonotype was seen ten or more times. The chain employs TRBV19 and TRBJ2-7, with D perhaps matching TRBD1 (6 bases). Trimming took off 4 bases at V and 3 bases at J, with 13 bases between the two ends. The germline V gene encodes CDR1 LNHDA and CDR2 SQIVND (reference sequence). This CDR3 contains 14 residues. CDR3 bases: TGTGCCAGTAGTACGGCAGGGGAAAGCTACGAGCAGTACTTC. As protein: CASSTAGESYEQYF.

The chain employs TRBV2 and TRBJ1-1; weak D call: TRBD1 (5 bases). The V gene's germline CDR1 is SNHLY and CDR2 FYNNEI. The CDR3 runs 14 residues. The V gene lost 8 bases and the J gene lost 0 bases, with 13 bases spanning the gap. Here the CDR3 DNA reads TGTGCCAGCGCCAGGGAACAGCTGAACACTGAAGCTTTCTTT. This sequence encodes CASAREQLNTEAFF.

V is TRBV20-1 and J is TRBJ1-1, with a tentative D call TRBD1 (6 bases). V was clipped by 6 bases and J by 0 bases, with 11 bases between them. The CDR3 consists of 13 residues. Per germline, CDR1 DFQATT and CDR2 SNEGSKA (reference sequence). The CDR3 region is CSARDNLNTEAFF. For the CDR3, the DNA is TGCAGTGCCAGGGACAATTTGAACACTGAAGCTTTCTTT.

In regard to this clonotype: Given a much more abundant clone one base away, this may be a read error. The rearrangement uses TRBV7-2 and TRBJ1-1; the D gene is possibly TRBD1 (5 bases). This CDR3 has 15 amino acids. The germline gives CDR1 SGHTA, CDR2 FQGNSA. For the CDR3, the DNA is TGTGCCAGCAGCTTGGGGCCTACAGAGAACACTGAAACTTTCTTT. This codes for CASSLGPTENTETFF.

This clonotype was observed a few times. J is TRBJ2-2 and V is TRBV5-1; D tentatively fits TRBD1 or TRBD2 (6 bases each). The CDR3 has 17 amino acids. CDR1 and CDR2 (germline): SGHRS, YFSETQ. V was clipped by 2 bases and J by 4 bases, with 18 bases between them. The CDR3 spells CASSFPWRGVPTGELFF. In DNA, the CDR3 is TGCGCCAGCAGCTTTCCTTGGAGGGGGGTCCCCACCGGGGAGCTGTTTTTT.

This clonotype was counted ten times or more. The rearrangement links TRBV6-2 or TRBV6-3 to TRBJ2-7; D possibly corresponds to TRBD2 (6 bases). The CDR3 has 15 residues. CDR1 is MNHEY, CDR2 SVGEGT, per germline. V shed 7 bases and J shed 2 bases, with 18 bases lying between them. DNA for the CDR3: TGTGCCAGCACCCCGGCGGGGACTCTAACCTACGAGCAGTACTTC. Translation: CASTPAGTLTYEQYF.

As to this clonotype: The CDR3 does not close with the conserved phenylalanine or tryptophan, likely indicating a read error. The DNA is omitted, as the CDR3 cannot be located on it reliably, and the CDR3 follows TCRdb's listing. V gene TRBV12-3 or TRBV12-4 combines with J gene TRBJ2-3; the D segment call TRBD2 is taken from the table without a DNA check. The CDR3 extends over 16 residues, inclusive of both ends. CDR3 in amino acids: CASTQGLGLSTDTQYS.

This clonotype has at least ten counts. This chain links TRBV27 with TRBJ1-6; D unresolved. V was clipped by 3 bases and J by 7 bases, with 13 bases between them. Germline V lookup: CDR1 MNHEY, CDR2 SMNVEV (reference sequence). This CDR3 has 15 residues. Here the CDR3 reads CASSFQYRGNSPLHF. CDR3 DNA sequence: TGTGCCAGCAGTTTCCAATACAGAGGCAATTCACCCCTCCACTTT.

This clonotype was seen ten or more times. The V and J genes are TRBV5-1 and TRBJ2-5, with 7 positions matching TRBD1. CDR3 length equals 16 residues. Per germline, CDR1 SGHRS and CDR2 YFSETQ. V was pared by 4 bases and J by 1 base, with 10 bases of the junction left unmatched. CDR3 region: CASSTRSGTVQETQYF. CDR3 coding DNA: TGCGCCAGCAGCACACGATCCGGGACAGTCCAAGAGACCCAGTACTTC.

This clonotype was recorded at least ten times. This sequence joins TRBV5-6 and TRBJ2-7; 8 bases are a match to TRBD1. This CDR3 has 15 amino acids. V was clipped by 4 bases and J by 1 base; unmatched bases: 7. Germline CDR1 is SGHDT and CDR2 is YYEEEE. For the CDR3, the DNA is TGTGCCAGCAGCCCCGTGGGACAGGAATCCTACGAGCAGTACTTC. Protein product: CASSPVGQESYEQYF.

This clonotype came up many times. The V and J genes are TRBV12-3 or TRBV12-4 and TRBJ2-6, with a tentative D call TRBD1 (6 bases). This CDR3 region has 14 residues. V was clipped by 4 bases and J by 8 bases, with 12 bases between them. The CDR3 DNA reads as TGTGCCAGCAGTTATAACAGGGTAACCAACGTCCTGACTTTC. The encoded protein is CASSYNRVTNVLTF.

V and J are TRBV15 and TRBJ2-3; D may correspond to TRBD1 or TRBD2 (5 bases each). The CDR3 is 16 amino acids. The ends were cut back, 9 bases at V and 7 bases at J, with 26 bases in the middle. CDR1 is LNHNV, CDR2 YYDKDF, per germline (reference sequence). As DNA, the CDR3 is TGTGCCACTGGCCGAAACTTATTTGGGGGAACTAATACGCAGTATTTT. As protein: CATGRNLFGGTNTQYF.

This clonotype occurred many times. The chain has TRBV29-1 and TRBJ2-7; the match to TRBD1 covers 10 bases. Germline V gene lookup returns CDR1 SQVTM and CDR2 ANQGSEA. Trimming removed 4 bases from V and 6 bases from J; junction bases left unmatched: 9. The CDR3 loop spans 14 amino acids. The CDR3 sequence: CSVALRTGGTEQYF. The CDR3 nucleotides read TGCAGCGTTGCCCTCCGGACAGGGGGTACCGAGCAGTACTTC.

The CDR3 is CASRSSGRDNEQYF. The CDR3 DNA is TGTGCCAGCAGGTCCTCCGGACGGGACAATGAGCAGTACTTC. This chain links TRBV11-2 with TRBJ2-7; tentatively, D is TRBD1 (6 bases). Germline V gene lookup returns CDR1 SGHAT and CDR2 FQNNGV. V lost 6 bases and J lost 7, with 19 bases in between. The CDR3 has 14 residues. The complete variable domain, with remaining parts taken from reference TRBV11-2 and TRBJ2-7, reads EAGVAQSPRYKIIEKRQSVAFWCNPISGHATLYWYQQILGQGPKLLIQFQNNGVVDDSQLPKDRFSAERLKGVDSTLKIQPAKLEDSAVYLCASRSSGRDNEQYFGPGTRLTVT.

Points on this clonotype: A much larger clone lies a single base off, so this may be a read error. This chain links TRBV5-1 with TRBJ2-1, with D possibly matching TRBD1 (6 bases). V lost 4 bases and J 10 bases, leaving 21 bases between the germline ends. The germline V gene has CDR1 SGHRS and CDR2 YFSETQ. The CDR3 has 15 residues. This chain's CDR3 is CASSLRQALGKEQFF. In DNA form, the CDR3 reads TGCGCCAGCAGCCTGAGACAGGCTTTGGGGAAAGAGCAGTTCTTC.

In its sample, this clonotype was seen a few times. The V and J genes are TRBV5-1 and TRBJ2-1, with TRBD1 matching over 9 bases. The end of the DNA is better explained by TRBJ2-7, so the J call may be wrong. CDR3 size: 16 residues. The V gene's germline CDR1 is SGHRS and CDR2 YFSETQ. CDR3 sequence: CASSFGTGTSYNEQYF. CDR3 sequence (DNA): TGCGCCAGCAGCTTCGGGACAGGGACTTCCTACAATGAGCAGTACTTC.

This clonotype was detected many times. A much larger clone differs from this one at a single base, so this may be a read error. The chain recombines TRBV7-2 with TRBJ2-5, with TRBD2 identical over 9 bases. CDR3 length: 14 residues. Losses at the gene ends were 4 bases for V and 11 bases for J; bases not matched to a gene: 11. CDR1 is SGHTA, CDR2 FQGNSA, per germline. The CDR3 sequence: CASSSGLAGNEQYF. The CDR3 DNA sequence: TGTGCCAGCAGCTCGGGACTAGCTGGCAATGAGCAGTACTTC.